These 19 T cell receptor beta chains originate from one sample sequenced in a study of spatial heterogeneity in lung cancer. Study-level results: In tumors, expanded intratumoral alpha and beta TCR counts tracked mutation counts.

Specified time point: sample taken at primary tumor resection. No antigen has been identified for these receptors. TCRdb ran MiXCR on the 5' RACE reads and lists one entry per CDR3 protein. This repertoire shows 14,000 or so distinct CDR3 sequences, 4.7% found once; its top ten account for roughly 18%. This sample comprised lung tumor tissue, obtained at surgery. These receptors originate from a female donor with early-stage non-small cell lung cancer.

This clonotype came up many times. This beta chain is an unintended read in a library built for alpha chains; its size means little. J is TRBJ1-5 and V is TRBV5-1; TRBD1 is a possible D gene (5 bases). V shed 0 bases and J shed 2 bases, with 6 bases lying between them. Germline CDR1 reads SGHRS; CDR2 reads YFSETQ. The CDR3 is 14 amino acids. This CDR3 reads CASSLGDGNQPQHF. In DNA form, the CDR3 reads TGCGCCAGCAGCTTGGGGGACGGCAATCAGCCCCAGCATTTT.

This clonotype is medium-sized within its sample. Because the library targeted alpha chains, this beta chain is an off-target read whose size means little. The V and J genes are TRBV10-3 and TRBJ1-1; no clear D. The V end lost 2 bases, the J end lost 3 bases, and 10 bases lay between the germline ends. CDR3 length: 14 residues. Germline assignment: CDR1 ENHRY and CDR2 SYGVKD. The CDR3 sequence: CAISEGSSYTEAFF. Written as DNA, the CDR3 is TGTGCCATCAGTGAGGGATCTAGCTACACTGAAGCTTTCTTT.

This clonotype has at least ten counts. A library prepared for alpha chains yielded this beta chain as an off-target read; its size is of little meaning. CDR3 protein: CASSFSIAGGLADTQYF. The CDR3, as DNA: TGCGCCAGCAGCTTTTCTATAGCGGGGGGGCTCGCAGATACGCAGTATTTT. V usage is TRBV5-1 and J usage is TRBJ2-3; TRBD2 agrees at 11 bases. The J segment lost 4 bases and the V segment lost 2 bases, leaving 9 bases of the junction unmatched. CDR1 is SGHRS and CDR2 is YFSETQ in the germline V gene. The CDR3 extends over 17 amino acids.

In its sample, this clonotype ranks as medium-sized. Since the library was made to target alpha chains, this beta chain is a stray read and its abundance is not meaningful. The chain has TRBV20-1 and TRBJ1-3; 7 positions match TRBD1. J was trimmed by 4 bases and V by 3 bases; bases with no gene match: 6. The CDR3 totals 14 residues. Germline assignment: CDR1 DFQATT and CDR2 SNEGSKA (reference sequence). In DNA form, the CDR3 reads TGCAGTGCTAGTAAGGGGGCCGTAGGAAACACCATATATTTT. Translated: CSASKGAVGNTIYF.

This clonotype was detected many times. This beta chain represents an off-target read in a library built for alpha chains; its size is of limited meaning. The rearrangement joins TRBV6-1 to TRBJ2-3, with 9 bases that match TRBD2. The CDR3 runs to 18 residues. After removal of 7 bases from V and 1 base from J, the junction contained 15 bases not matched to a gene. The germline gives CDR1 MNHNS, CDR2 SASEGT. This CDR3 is CASTASGVDESGTDTQYF. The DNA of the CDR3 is TGTGCCAGCACAGCTAGCGGGGTGGATGAGTCAGGCACAGATACGCAGTATTTT.

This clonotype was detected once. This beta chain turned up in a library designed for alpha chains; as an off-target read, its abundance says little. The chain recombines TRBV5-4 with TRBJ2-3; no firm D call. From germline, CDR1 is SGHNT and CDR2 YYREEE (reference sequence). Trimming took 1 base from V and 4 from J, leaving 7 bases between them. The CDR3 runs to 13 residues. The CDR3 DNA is TGTGCCAGCAGCTTGTTGGGGTCAGATACGCAGTATTTT. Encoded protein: CASSLLGSDTQYF.

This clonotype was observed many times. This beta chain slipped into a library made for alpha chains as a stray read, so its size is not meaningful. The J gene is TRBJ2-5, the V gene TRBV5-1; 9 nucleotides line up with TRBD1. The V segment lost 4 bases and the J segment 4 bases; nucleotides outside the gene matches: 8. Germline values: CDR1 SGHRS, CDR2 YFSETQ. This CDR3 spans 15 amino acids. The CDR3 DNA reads TGCGCCAGCAGCCCAACAGGGGGCGGTAGAGAGACCCAGTACTTC. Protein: CASSPTGGGRETQYF.

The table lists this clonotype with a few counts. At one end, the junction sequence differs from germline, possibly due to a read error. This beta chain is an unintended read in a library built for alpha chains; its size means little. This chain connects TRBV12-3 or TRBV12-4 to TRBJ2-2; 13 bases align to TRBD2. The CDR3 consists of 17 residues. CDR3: CASSSITSGGGTGKLFF. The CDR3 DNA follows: TGTGCCAGCAGTTCGATTACTAGCGGGGGGGGCACCGGGAAGCTGTTTTTT.

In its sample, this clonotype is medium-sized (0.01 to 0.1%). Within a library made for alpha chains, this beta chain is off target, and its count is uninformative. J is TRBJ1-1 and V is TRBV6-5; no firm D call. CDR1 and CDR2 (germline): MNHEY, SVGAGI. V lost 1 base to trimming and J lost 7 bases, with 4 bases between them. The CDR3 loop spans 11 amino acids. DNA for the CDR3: TGTGCCAGCAGTTACTACGGTGAAGCTTTCTTT. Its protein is CASSYYGEAFF.

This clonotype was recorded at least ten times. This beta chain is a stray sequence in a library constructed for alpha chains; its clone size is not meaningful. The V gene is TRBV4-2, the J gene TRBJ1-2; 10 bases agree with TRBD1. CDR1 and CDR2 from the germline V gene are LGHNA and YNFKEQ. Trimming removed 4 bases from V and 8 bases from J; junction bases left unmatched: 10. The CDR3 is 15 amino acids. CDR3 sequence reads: CASSPADRGQGGYTF. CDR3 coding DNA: TGTGCCAGCAGCCCCGCCGACAGGGGGCAGGGAGGCTACACCTTC.

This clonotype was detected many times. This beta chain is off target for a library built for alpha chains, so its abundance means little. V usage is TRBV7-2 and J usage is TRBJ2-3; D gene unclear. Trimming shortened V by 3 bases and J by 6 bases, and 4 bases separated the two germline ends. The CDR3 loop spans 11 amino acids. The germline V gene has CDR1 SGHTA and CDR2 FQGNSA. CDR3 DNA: TGTGCCAGCAGCTTCGTGGATACGCAGTATTTT. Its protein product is CASSFVDTQYF. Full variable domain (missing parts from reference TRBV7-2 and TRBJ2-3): GAGVSQSPSNKVTEKGKDVELRCDPISGHTALYWYRQSLGQGLEFLIYFQGNSAPDKSGLPSDRFSAERTGGSVSTLTIQRTQQEDSAVYLCASSFVDTQYFGPGTRLTVL.

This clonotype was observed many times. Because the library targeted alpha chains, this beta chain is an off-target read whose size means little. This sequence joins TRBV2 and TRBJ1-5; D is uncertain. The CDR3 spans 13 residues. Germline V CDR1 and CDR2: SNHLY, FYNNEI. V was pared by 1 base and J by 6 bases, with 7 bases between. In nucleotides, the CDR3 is TGTGCCAGCAGTGAAGGGACCGTTCAGCCCCAGCATTTT. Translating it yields CASSEGTVQPQHF. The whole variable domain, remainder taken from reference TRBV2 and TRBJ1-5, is EPEVTQTPSHQVTQMGQEVILRCVPISNHLYFYWYRQILGQKVEFLVSFYNNEISEKSEIFDDQFSVERPDGSNFTLKIRSTKLEDSAMYFCASSEGTVQPQHFGDGTRLSIL.

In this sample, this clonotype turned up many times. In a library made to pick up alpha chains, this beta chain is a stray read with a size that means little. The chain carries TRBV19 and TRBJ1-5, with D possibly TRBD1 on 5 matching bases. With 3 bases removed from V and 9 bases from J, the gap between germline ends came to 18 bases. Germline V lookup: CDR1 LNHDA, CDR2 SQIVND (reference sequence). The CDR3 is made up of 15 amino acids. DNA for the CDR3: TGTGCCAGTAGTATGGATAGGCAGGGCAAAGTGCCCCAGCATTTT. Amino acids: CASSMDRQGKVPQHF.

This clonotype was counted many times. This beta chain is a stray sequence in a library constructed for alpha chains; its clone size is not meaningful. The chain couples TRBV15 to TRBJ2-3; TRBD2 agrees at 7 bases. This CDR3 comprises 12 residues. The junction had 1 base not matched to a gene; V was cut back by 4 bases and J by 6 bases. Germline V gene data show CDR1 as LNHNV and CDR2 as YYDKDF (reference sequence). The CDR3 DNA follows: TGTGCCACCAGCATGGGGGGGGATACGCAGTATTTT. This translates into CATSMGGDTQYF.

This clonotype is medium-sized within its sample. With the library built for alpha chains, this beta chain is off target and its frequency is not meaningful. The CDR3 DNA is TGCGCCAGCAGCACCGGACTAGCGGGGGGCGCCGGGGAGCTGTTTTTT. The encoded protein is CASSTGLAGGAGELFF. The rearrangement joins TRBV5-1 to TRBJ2-2, with 14 bases matching TRBD2. With V trimmed by 4 bases and J by 6 bases, 5 bases remained unmatched. CDR1 is SGHRS, CDR2 YFSETQ, per germline. This CDR3 comprises 16 residues.

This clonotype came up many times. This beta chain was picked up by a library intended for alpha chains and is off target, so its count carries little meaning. The CDR3, as DNA: TGTGCCAGCATCCTACGGGTGGCCGGGAACACCGGGGAGCTGTTTTTT. Protein: CASILRVAGNTGELFF. This rearrangement joins TRBV7-9 to TRBJ2-2; D not certain. Trimming took off 7 bases at V and 1 base at J, with 16 bases between the two ends. The CDR3 has 16 residues. The germline V gene encodes CDR1 SEHNR and CDR2 FQNEAQ (reference sequence).

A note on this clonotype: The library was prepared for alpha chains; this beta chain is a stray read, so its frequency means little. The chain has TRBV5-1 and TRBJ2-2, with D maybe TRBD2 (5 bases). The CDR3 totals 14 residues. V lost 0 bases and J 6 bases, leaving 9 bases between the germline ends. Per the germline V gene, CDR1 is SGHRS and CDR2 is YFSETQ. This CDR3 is CASSLEFGAGELFF. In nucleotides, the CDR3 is TGCGCCAGCAGCTTGGAATTCGGGGCCGGGGAGCTGTTTTTT.

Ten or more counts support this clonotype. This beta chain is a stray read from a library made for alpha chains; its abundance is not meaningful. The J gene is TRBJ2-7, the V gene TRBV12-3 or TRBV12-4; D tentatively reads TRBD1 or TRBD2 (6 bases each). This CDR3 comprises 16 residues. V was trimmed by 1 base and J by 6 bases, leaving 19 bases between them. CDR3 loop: CASSLDYGGVRSEQYF. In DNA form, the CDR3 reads TGTGCCAGCAGTTTAGACTACGGGGGCGTGAGGAGCGAGCAGTACTTC.

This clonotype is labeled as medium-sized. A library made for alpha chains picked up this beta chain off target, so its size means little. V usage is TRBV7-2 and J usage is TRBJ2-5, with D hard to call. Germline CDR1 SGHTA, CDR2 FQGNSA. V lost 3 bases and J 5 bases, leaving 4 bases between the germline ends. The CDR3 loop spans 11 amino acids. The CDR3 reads CASSLKETQYF. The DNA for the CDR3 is TGTGCCAGCAGCTTGAAGGAGACCCAGTACTTC.